The entry that follows covers one T cell receptor (beta chain) sequence. There is no known antigen for this receptor. The input lacks base qualities; no much larger clone sits a single base away. TCRbeta CDR3 regions were amplified from genomic DNA using the immunoSEQ Assay, a bias-controlled multiplex PCR. The published analysis was carried out like this. The number of nucleated cells in each sample was estimated from the amplification of reference gene primers within the assay. To quantify the absolute abundance of each unique TCRbeta CDR3 rearrangement, sequence reads were collapsed and filtered. Productive Simpson clonality was computed per sample as the square root of Simpson's diversity index over productive rearrangements. TCRdb retrieved this table from immuneACCESS and kept in-frame rearrangements only. Not all clones are present; in checked studies, unresolved V genes account for under half, and no reason is known for the remainder. From that table come the V and J calls and clone size; the DNA was used to work out D and trimming. The table for this sample lists about 63,000 clones; 76% of them were counted only once. In total, the top ten clones hold approximately 52% of the sample.

The CDR3, cysteine through phenylalanine, is 15 amino acids long. Only CDR3 DNA is held: 45 bases, read in frame from base 1. The germline V gene (reference sequence) specifies SEHNR as CDR1 and FQNEAQ as CDR2. V is cut back by 5 bases and J by 4 bases, with 10 bases in the junction unmatched. The collaborating institutions used their own protocols to collect whole blood in K2EDTA tubes. For TCRbeta analysis, collaborators shipped samples in one of three forms: frozen whole blood, isolated PBMCs, or DNA extracted from either of those sample types. This entry comes from a study of blood T cell repertoires in COVID-19 (dated by TCRdb to between 2020 and 2021). As for the study more broadly: Collaborator samples came from the United States, Italy and Spain and covered acute and convalescent phases of COVID-19. The prospective study material was composed of cDNA or gDNA derived from T cells, B-cell-depleted T cells, or PBMCs. Deeply sampled blood TCRbeta repertoires from subjects exposed to, actively infected with, or recovered from COVID-19 were included in the dataset. The repertoires were made available in a free public database intended to serve as a resource for research on the immune response to SARS-CoV-2. Samples came from the ongoing ImmuneRACE study (first 160 participants) plus 1,254 subjects from 6 global collaborators. Sample metadata almost always included a de-identified subject ID, COVID-19 status, age in years and sex. Where available, HLA class I and class II types were obtained from metadata supplied by the sample provider rather than from assay-based typing. The full study reports these points: How much clinical and demographic metadata was included differed by source and by participant, and the metadata was provided uncurated.

Input material: peripheral blood. The chain uses TRBV7-9 and TRBJ2-7, and TRBD2 aligns with 8 junction nucleotides. The TCR comes from a woman older than 75 with acute or convalescent COVID-19. At the DNA level, the sequence is TGTGCCAGCAGCGGTAAAAGCGGGGGAAGATACGAGCAGTACTTC. This codes for CASSGKSGGRYEQYF.